This T cell receptor beta chain emerged from a study of control samples from healthy donors and cancer patients. From germline, CDR1 is MNHNS and CDR2 SASEGT. The CDR3 runs 15 residues. Trimming took 1 base from V and 1 from J, leaving 10 bases between them. Clones were read by immunoSEQ multiplex PCR, and TCRdb kept only the in-frame ones, dropping some. Counted here are over 70,000 clones, less than 90% occurring once; the ten biggest clones make up less than 8.5%. This clonotype was sampled from a woman aged 55-70 years in good health. The specimen sequenced was blood. The chain has TRBV6-1 and TRBJ1-1; D remains ambiguous. CDR3 nucleotide sequence: TGTGCCAGCAGTGAAGGGAGTGCGGGGAACACTGAAGCTTTCTTT. Its translation is CASSEGSAGNTEAFF.